The source of this T cell receptor beta chain is a study of T-cell memory formation after mild COVID-19 (dated by TCRdb to the early 2020s). Describing the broader study: TCR sequence clusters from the two donors were largely donor specific. Two young, previously healthy adult volunteers made up the cohort, one male and one female. In two donors, T-cell clones that expanded and contracted after mild COVID-19 were tracked by sequencing TCRalpha and TCRbeta repertoires over time. What the study reported, not specific to this receptor: Contracting CD4+ clones appeared mostly in the CM and EM memory subsets, whereas CD8+ clones were enriched in EMRA. Some responding clones were detected in pre-infection memory, which suggested that pre-existing cross-reactive memory T cells had joined the SARS-CoV-2 response. Clones contracting from day 15 to 85 had balanced CD4/CD8 phenotypes, while a second wave expanding from day 15 to 37 was biased towards CD4+. The study covered only a couple of mild cases, and larger cohorts including severe cases with pre-infection samples were considered necessary. SARS-CoV-2 specificity of the second-wave clones peaking on day 37 was not confirmed.

In regard to this clonotype: Its target antigen remains unknown. No much larger clone exists at a distance of one base, and base qualities are not known.

TCRdb lists the instrument as Illumina NovaSeq 6000. TCRalpha and TCRbeta cDNA libraries were built by 5'RACE with constant-segment primers, adding sample barcodes and unique molecular identifiers. RNA was extracted from every sample with Trizol reagent. Amplification of the libraries took two PCR steps, and the second step added a second sample barcode plus Illumina TruSeq adapters. Sequencing of the libraries was done on an Illumina NovaSeq, producing 2 x 150 bp paired-end reads. In the source study's methods: Reads were demultiplexed and collapsed into UMI-guided consensus sequences with migec v1.2.7. Using mixcr v2.1.11, the UMI consensuses were aligned to TRA and TRB V and J templates and assembled into clonotypes. A clonotype was counted as expanded or contracted only when both edgeR and NoisET called the clonotype significant, with the noise models trained on biological replicates. For edgeR calls, a false discovery rate-adjusted p below 0.01 and a log2 fold-change threshold of 1 were applied. As an exploratory analysis of dynamics, max-normalized trajectories of the 1000 most abundant clonotypes were examined by PCA with hierarchical clustering. Separately sequenced CD4+ and CD8+ repertoires were used to assign the CD4 or CD8 phenotype of responding clones. TCRdb's own reprocessing of the public reads used fastp at Q25 and MiXCR and kept productive beta chains. Each entry merges the rows of one CDR3 protein and shows their most common DNA and genes. The V and J calls were not made by the authors but by TCRdb's processing. For this sample there are fewer than 350,000 distinct CDR3 sequences; approximately 16% appear just once. The ten largest make up 20% to 25% of the sample.

PBMCs were isolated by Ficoll-Paque density gradient centrifugation. The CDR3 sequence holds 17 residues, the cysteine and phenylalanine included. Here the CDR3 DNA is all that survives: 51 bases in frame from base 1. Germline trimming amounts to 1 base on V and 5 bases on J, with 8 as the count of junction bases outside the gene matches. The sequenced sample was PBMCs or a T cell subset sorted from them (not recorded which). The chain is assembled from TRBV12-3 or TRBV12-4 and TRBJ2-5; 12 junctional bases match TRBD1. This clonotype originated in a man younger than 35 who had mild COVID-19 (a few samples of this study predate the infection). The sample titles of this study are shuffled in the database, so cell type and time point are left out; the donor was told from shared clones. CDR3 sequence: CASSLDFGTGGAETQYF. The base sequence is TGTGCCAGCAGTTTAGATTTTGGGACAGGGGGCGCGGAGACCCAGTACTTC.